The rows below give T cell receptor beta chains drawn from one sample of a study of blood T cell repertoires in COVID-19. TCRdb's table, derived via immunoSEQ multiplex PCR, lists solely in-frame clones and lacks some. The profile shows roughly 68,000 clones, roughly 85% of them singletons. Sequenced input: peripheral blood. These receptor sequences come from a woman of 80 years or more with acute or convalescent COVID-19. The CDR3 runs from the conserved cysteine through the conserved F or W. Fields, in order: J gene, clone size, V gene, D gene, CDR3 DNA, CDR3 protein. D genes are given only for firm matches. Expanded clones are given a class, and other clones once, few, many or no size at all.

TRBJ2-6 . TRBV15 . TGTGCCACCAGCAGAGACCTCGGTAACGTCCTGACTTTC CATSRDLGNVLTF
TRBJ2-1 . TRBV11-1 . TGTGCCAGCATGGAGGGATTATCCTACAATGAGCAGTTCTTC CASMEGLSYNEQFF
TRBJ1-1 . TRBV12-3/TRBV12-4 . TGTGCCAGCAGTTTCGGAGGCACTGAAGCTTTCTTT CASSFGGTEAFF
TRBJ1-5 few TRBV24-1 . TGTGCCACCCGACGGGACAAAGATCAGCCCCAGCATTTT CATRRDKDQPQHF
TRBJ2-1 . TRBV7-7 . TGTGCCAGCAGCTTTGCGGTAAGCTCCTACAATGAGCAGTTCTTC CASSFAVSSYNEQFF
TRBJ1-2 . TRBV7-8 . TGTGCCAGCAGCTTTGTTAGGGTCCCTGGGGCCGATAGGGATGGCTACACCTTC CASSFVRVPGADRDGYTF
TRBJ2-7 . TRBV6-1 . TGTGCCAGCAGTGAATCCGGGCGGGTTCGGGACGAGCAGTACTTC CASSESGRVRDEQYF
TRBJ2-7 . TRBV24-1 . TGTGCCACCAGTGGTCTGGGGGGCTACGAGCAGTACTTC CATSGLGGYEQYF
TRBJ2-1 . TRBV5-1 . TGCGCCAGCAGTTCACAGTACAATGAGCAGTTCTTC CASSSQYNEQFF
TRBJ1-4 few TRBV6-5 . TGTGCCAGCCGAGGGATAATTAATGAAAAACTGTTTTTT CASRGIINEKLFF
TRBJ1-5 once TRBV19 TRBD1 TGTGCCAGTAGTAAGGGGGCGAGCAATCAGCCCCAGCATTTT CASSKGASNQPQHF
TRBJ2-2 few TRBV30 TRBD2 TGTGCCTGGAGTGTTGGACTAGCGGGAGGCGCGCTGTTTTTT CAWSVGLAGGALFF